This T cell receptor (beta chain) came from a study of blood T cell repertoires in COVID-19. Across the study: Spain, Italy and the United States supplied samples that represented acute and convalescent COVID-19. T cells, B-cell-depleted T cells, or PBMCs provided the cDNA or gDNA that served as material.

Per the study methods: Cell counts per sample came from amplifying reference gene primers. TCRdb's copy holds only in-frame clones and misses some; the assay was immunoSEQ multiplex PCR. For V, J and clone size, that table is used; D and trimming come from the DNA. The sample includes around 200,000 clones, around 86% of them seen just once. Germline V gene lookup returns CDR1 MNHEY and CDR2 SMNVEV (reference sequence). The CDR3 extends over 17 amino acids. V was trimmed by 1 base and J by 0 bases, leaving 12 bases between them. This clone was recorded once. V gene TRBV27 combines with J gene TRBJ2-2, with D unclear. This clonotype originated in a man older than 75 with acute or convalescent COVID-19. The sample was peripheral blood. CDR3 in amino acids: CASSLWARTPNTGELFF. As DNA, the CDR3 is TGTGCCAGCAGTTTATGGGCCCGAACTCCGAACACCGGGGAGCTGTTTTTT.